The TCR beta chain described here comes from a study of STAT5B mutations in CD4+ large granular lymphocyte leukemia. This was a survey-level run. Authors' data handling: A productive frequency of 2.59 x 10-5 was the lowest detectable. Assay: immunoSEQ multiplex PCR; the TCRdb copy retains only in-frame clones and omits some. V and J calls plus clone size are reproduced from that table; the DNA served to infer D and trimming. The table includes about 35,000 clones, approximately 71% detected once. A note on this clone: Its antigen is still unknown.

The J segment lost 7 bases and the V segment lost 0 bases, leaving 14 bases of the junction unmatched. Germline lookup yields CDR1 SGHDT and CDR2 YYEEEE. This CDR3 region has 18 residues. Controls came from buffy coats of healthy blood donors. Study-wide points: Top patient clones used TRBV06 genes more often: 8/27 versus 2/35 in controls.

The rearrangement links TRBV5-6 to TRBJ1-4, with 8 nucleotides matching TRBD1. This receptor was identified in a human donor in good health. Sequencing was performed on CD4+ T cells from blood buffy coats. The CDR3 DNA follows: TGTGCCAGCAGCTTGGCGGGTGCAGGGGGCCCGGTAGCTGAAAAACTGTTTTTT. It translates to CASSLAGAGGPVAEKLFF.